A single sample is the source of the 23 T cell receptor beta chains below, sequenced in a study of cytomegalovirus exposure and HLA in healthy donors. Primers: 60 Vbeta forward and 13 Jbeta reverse. The repertoire was sequenced with immunoSEQ multiplex PCR; TCRdb's copy has only in-frame clones and lacks some. Of around 150,000 clones in the sample, approximately 72% were seen once. Sequenced material: PBMCs. The receptors originated from a man aged 35 to 55 in good health and CMV-seropositive.

V gene TRBV27 combines with J gene TRBJ2-3; 15 bases map to TRBD2. CDR1 is MNHEY, CDR2 SMNVEV, per germline (reference sequence). Germline trimming cut 0 bases from V and 4 bases from J; bases unmatched to any gene: 5. The CDR3 totals 18 residues. The CDR3 loop is CASSLSIGLAGGADTQYF. The CDR3 DNA reads as TGTGCCAGCAGTTTATCGATAGGACTAGCGGGGGGGGCAGATACGCAGTATTTT.

The chain couples TRBV10-3 to TRBJ1-2, with TRBD1 matching over 10 bases. The CDR3 runs 14 residues. CDR1 is ENHRY, CDR2 SYGVKD, per germline. With 7 bases clipped from V and 7 bases from J, the junction kept 9 bases outside the gene matches. The CDR3 region is CAITTGTGVPGYTF. In DNA, the CDR3 is TGTGCCATCACGACCGGGACAGGGGTCCCTGGCTACACCTTC.

This clone was observed a few times. V is TRBV5-1 and J is TRBJ1-1; unclear D gene. This CDR3 is built from 12 residues. Germline V gene data show CDR1 as SGHRS and CDR2 as YFSETQ. Trimming pared 4 bases from V and 7 bases from J, leaving 11 bases between. CDR3 amino acids: CASSHGSREAFF. The CDR3 DNA reads as TGCGCCAGCAGCCATGGGAGTCGTGAAGCTTTCTTT. The variable domain in full, with the rest retrieved from reference TRBV5-1 and TRBJ1-1, is KAGVTQTPRYLIKTRGQQVTLSCSPISGHRSVSWYQQTPGQGLQFLFEYFSETQRNKGNFPGRFSGRQFSNSRSEMNVSTLELGDSALYLCASSHGSREAFFGQGTRLTVV.

The CDR3 here is CASSLGSAGVSDTQYF. CDR3 sequence (DNA): TGTGCCAGCAGCTTAGGGTCGGCGGGGGTTTCAGATACGCAGTATTTT. The chain links TRBV7-9 to TRBJ2-3; TRBD2 agrees at 7 bases. Germline trimming cut 1 base from V and 4 bases from J; bases unmatched to any gene: 8. Germline loops: CDR1 SEHNR, CDR2 FQNEAQ (reference sequence). The CDR3 runs 16 residues.

The chain couples TRBV5-1 to TRBJ2-1; 7 bases match TRBD2. The CDR3 extends over 15 amino acids. V lost 2 bases, J lost 5 bases, and 7 bases stayed unmatched. From germline, CDR1 is SGHRS and CDR2 YFSETQ. CDR3 amino acids: CASSFGLVSNNEQFF. CDR3 DNA sequence: TGCGCCAGCAGCTTCGGACTAGTTTCCAACAATGAGCAGTTCTTC.

V usage is TRBV6-6 and J usage is TRBJ2-2; tentatively, D is TRBD2 (5 bases). The germline CDR1 and CDR2 sequences are MNHNY and SVGAGI (reference sequence). The CDR3 sequence is 13 residues long. The V end was cut by 4 bases, the J end by 7 bases, with 10 bases between. The CDR3 region is CASSSGVDGELFF. In DNA, the CDR3 is TGTGCCAGCAGTTCCGGGGTGGACGGGGAGCTGTTTTTT.

The gene calls are TRBV19 and TRBJ1-6; 7 bases match TRBD1. This CDR3 is 14 amino acids long. Germline assignment: CDR1 LNHDA and CDR2 SQIVND (reference sequence). Germline trimming cut 8 bases from V and 9 bases from J; bases unmatched to any gene: 10. The CDR3 region has the DNA TGTGCCAGTTCTATGCCAGGGGGTATTTCACCCCTCCACTTT. It is translated as CASSMPGGISPLHF.

The rearrangement uses TRBV19 and TRBJ1-6, with a possible D match to TRBD1 (6 bases). V was pared by 4 bases and J by 10 bases, with 20 bases between. The germline CDR1 and CDR2 sequences are LNHDA and SQIVND (reference sequence). There are 16 residues in the CDR3. The CDR3 DNA is TGTGCCAGTAGTACCATCCCTACAGGGTTAGGATCACCCCTCCACTTT. Translation: CASSTIPTGLGSPLHF.

This clone appeared a few times. The chain is built from TRBV6-1 and TRBJ1-3; 7 nucleotides align to TRBD1. The CDR3 has 17 residues. V was pared by 4 bases and J by 4 bases, with 13 bases of the junction left unmatched. CDR1 MNHNS and CDR2 SASEGT come from the germline V gene. The CDR3 here is CASSGGQLLGAGNTIYF. For the CDR3, the DNA is TGTGCCAGCAGTGGGGGACAGCTATTAGGTGCGGGAAACACCATATATTTT.

The chain carries TRBV4-2 and TRBJ1-6, with TRBD1 as a possible D gene (5 bases). Between the trimmed V and J ends, which lost 3 bases and 7 bases, there was a span of 10 bases. The V gene's germline CDR1 is LGHNA and CDR2 YNFKEQ. The length of the CDR3 is 14 residues. In DNA form, the CDR3 reads TGTGCCAGCAGCCAGGGGGAGGGGAATTCACCCCTCCACTTT. Protein sequence: CASSQGEGNSPLHF.

V and J are TRBV29-1 and TRBJ2-6, with 10 bases lining up with TRBD1. CDR3 length equals 17 residues. V was pared by 6 bases and J by 2 bases, with 10 bases of the junction left unmatched. Germline CDR1 and CDR2: SQVTM and ANQGSEA. CDR3 DNA sequence: TGCAGCGTCGGCCGGGACAGGGGAGCGCCTGGGGCCAACGTCCTGACTTTC. Protein product: CSVGRDRGAPGANVLTF.

The J gene is TRBJ2-7, the V gene TRBV27, with D possibly matching TRBD1 (6 bases). V was pared by 4 bases and J by 0 bases, with 13 bases between. Germline lookup yields CDR1 MNHEY and CDR2 SMNVEV (reference sequence). This CDR3 spans 15 amino acids. The CDR3 nucleotides are TGTGCCAGCAGTTCGATCCAAGGGGGCTCCTACGAGCAGTACTTC. It codes for CASSSIQGGSYEQYF.

The chain recombines TRBV18 with TRBJ2-6, with 7 bases fitting TRBD2. V lost 4 bases to trimming and J lost 0 bases; unmatched junction nucleotides: 9. Germline CDR1 is KGHSH and CDR2 is LQKENI. The length of the CDR3 is 18 residues. CDR3 nucleotide sequence: TGTGCCAGCTCACAATGGGGGGGTTCCCCCTCTGGGGCCAACGTCCTGACTTTC. It translates to CASSQWGGSPSGANVLTF.

This chain connects TRBV7-2 to TRBJ1-4; TRBD1 agrees at 7 bases. CDR1 and CDR2 from the germline V gene are SGHTA and FQGNSA. This CDR3 is built from 14 residues. Trimming cost V 5 bases and J 3 bases; bases outside gene matches: 3. The CDR3 DNA follows: TGTGCCAGCAGCCAGACAGGGCCTAATGAAAAACTGTTTTTT. The encoded protein is CASSQTGPNEKLFF.

The chain uses TRBV5-1 and TRBJ2-7; 10 bases line up with TRBD2. Per germline, CDR1 SGHRS and CDR2 YFSETQ. The J segment lost 2 bases and the V segment lost 0 bases, leaving 8 bases of the junction unmatched. This CDR3 region has 17 residues. CDR3 loop: CASSLVTLAGAAYEQYF. The CDR3 DNA is TGCGCCAGCAGCTTGGTGACGCTAGCGGGGGCCGCCTACGAGCAGTACTTC.

The V and J genes are TRBV11-2 and TRBJ2-2, with 11 bases aligning to TRBD1. Germline V gene data show CDR1 as SGHAT and CDR2 as FQNNGV. The CDR3 runs 16 residues. J gave up 5 bases and V 4 bases, and 6 bases lay outside the gene matches. The CDR3 sequence: CASSSQGTGGTGELFF. The CDR3 DNA is TGTGCCAGCAGCTCTCAAGGGACAGGGGGGACCGGGGAGCTGTTTTTT.

The chain combines TRBV18 with TRBJ2-5; D is ambiguous. Germline CDR1 reads KGHSH; CDR2 reads LQKENI. This CDR3 is 14 amino acids long. Trimming stripped 0 bases from V and 5 bases from J, with 10 bases between. CDR3 bases: TGTGCCAGCTCACCACCGCGCTTTTTGGAGACCCAGTACTTC. Translating it yields CASSPPRFLETQYF.

V is TRBV9 and J is TRBJ1-2; tentatively, D is TRBD1 (6 bases). V was trimmed by 0 bases and J by 8 bases, leaving 11 bases between them. Germline CDR1 reads SGDLS; CDR2 reads YYNGEE. The CDR3 is made up of 13 amino acids. CDR3 DNA: TGTGCCAGCAGCGTAGCAGGGGAGGGAGGCTACACCTTC. This gives the protein CASSVAGEGGYTF.

This rearrangement joins TRBV11-3 to TRBJ1-6, with 7 bases aligning to TRBD1. CDR3 length: 13 residues. The V gene's germline CDR1 is SGHNT and CDR2 YENEEA. Germline trimming cut 4 bases from V and 8 bases from J; bases unmatched to any gene: 2. The CDR3 DNA is TGTGCCAGCAGCTCCGACAGGGATTCACCCCTCCACTTT. Its protein is CASSSDRDSPLHF.

V gene TRBV20-1 combines with J gene TRBJ1-1; a possible D gene is TRBD1 (5 bases). V dropped 1 base and J dropped 11 bases, with 11 bases sitting between them. This CDR3 has 11 amino acids. CDR1 and CDR2 (germline): DFQATT, SNEGSKA (reference sequence). The CDR3 DNA follows: TGCAGTGCTAGAGGGGGGGTAGCGGCTTTCTTT. Protein product: CSARGGVAAFF.

This clone showed up just once. The CDR3 nucleotides read TGCGCCAGCAGCCAAGATCGGCCCGGCGGGGAGGGTGAGCAGTTCTTC. It codes for CASSQDRPGGEGEQFF. V and J are TRBV4-3 and TRBJ2-1; 7 positions agree with TRBD2. Looked up from germline, CDR1 is LGHNA and CDR2 is YSLEER. J gave up 9 bases and V 0 bases, and 11 bases lay outside the gene matches. There are 16 residues in the CDR3.

The chain recombines TRBV19 with TRBJ2-5; a possible D gene is TRBD1 (5 bases). Looked up from germline, CDR1 is LNHDA and CDR2 is SQIVND (reference sequence). The germline V and J ends were trimmed by 1 base and 2 bases, with 11 bases remaining between them. This CDR3 comprises 15 residues. CDR3 nucleotide sequence: TGTGCCAGTAGTATAGGGGTGGGGCTACAAGAGACCCAGTACTTC. Translation gives CASSIGVGLQETQYF.

The chain couples TRBV19 to TRBJ2-7, with 7 bases identical to TRBD2. The length of the CDR3 is 15 residues. Germline trimming cut 3 bases from V and 6 bases from J; bases unmatched to any gene: 11. Germline-derived CDR1 and CDR2 are LNHDA and SQIVND (reference sequence). CDR3 protein: CASSIQRGGRSEQYF. CDR3 DNA: TGTGCCAGTAGTATCCAGCGGGGCGGGCGGAGCGAGCAGTACTTC.